The 2 T cell receptor beta chains below were found in one sample sequenced in a study of cytomegalovirus exposure and HLA in healthy donors. The PCR contained 60 Vbeta and 13 Jbeta primers. Method: immunoSEQ multiplex PCR; TCRdb's copy keeps in-frame clones and lacks some. The sample includes about 160,000 clones, 77% of them seen just once. Source material: PBMCs. These receptor sequences come from a woman under 40 in good health and CMV-seronegative.

The chain couples TRBV9 to TRBJ2-1; 10 bases are a match to TRBD2. The CDR3 runs to 14 residues. Germline trimming cut 4 bases from V and 4 bases from J; bases unmatched to any gene: 2. Germline CDR1 reads SGDLS; CDR2 reads YYNGEE. The CDR3 protein is CASSSSGGYNEQFF. The DNA for the CDR3 is TGTGCCAGCAGCTCTAGCGGGGGTTACAATGAGCAGTTCTTC.

The sample holds a few counts of this clone. Compared with germline, one end of the junction differs, possibly owing to a read error. The chain recombines TRBV7-7 with TRBJ2-3; 12 bases are a match to TRBD2. Germline V lookup: CDR1 SSHAT, CDR2 FNYEAQ (reference sequence). This CDR3 has 15 residues. In DNA form, the CDR3 reads TGTGCTAGCAGCCCTGGACTAGCGGGGATTGATACGCAGTATTTT. This translates into CASSPGLAGIDTQYF. The complete variable domain, with remaining parts taken from reference TRBV7-7 and TRBJ2-3, reads GAGVSQSPRYKVTKRGQDVTLRCDPISSHATLYWYQQALGQGPEFLTYFNYEAQPDKSGLPSDRFSAERPEGSISTLTIQRTEQRDSAMYRCASSPGLAGIDTQYFGPGTRLTVL.